A selection of T cell receptor beta chains follows, all from one sample in a study of blood T cell repertoires in COVID-19. Sequencing used immunoSEQ multiplex PCR; TCRdb keeps in-frame clones, though not all of them. Of 250,000 or so clones listed, around 91% are singletons. The sequencing sample was made of peripheral blood. The receptors derive from a woman aged 55-70 years with COVID-19, enrolled during active disease. Each CDR3 is given with its conserved first and last residue. D genes are given only for firm matches. The size entry is marked missing in some rows and otherwise reads once, few, many or a size class.

CASSVTSFQVNEQFF	-	TRBV27	TRBJ2-1	-
CASSPQKSHYEQYF	-	TRBV18	TRBJ2-7	-
CASSPGMNTEAFF	-	TRBV7-3	TRBJ1-1	-
CSVGGQGAGQPQHF	TRBD1	TRBV29-1	TRBJ1-5	once
CASVAKSGGDEKLFF	-	TRBV7-9	TRBJ1-4	few
CASLQGLATEAFF	-	TRBV2	TRBJ1-1	-
CASSSFGGGNTEAFF	-	TRBV11-2	TRBJ1-1	-
CASSHENLQGVNQPQHF	TRBD1	TRBV3-1/TRBV3-2	TRBJ1-5	-
CAISESGTAYGYTF	TRBD1	TRBV10-3	TRBJ1-2	-
CASEDFSTDTQYF	-	TRBV6-5	TRBJ2-3	-
CASSLDGTSYEQYF	-	TRBV5-1	TRBJ2-7	-
CASSRWTGQYEQYF	TRBD1	TRBV4-3	TRBJ2-7	-
CASSLGGRDTQYF	-	TRBV7-2	TRBJ2-3	-
CASSLDGGDYGYTF	-	TRBV5-1	TRBJ1-2	-
CASSLEAGHEKLFF	-	TRBV5-1	TRBJ1-4	-
CASSYSRDRRGGPLMNTEAFF	TRBD1	TRBV6-2/TRBV6-3	TRBJ1-1	-
CASSSGGLRSGNTIYF	-	TRBV28	TRBJ1-3	-
CASSLNRNQPQHF	-	TRBV27	TRBJ1-5	-
CASSLSGTRDNSPLHF	-	TRBV27	TRBJ1-6	-
CASSPMNPLYAAKSNQPQHF	-	TRBV3-1/TRBV3-2	TRBJ1-5	once
CAGARAPDYGYTF	-	TRBV5-5	TRBJ1-2	-
CASSLTSGLAGGIRRNEQFF	TRBD2	TRBV3-1/TRBV3-2	TRBJ2-1	once
CASGSSEGAPKEAFF	-	TRBV12-5	TRBJ1-1	-
CASSQIYSPDSPLHF	-	TRBV3-1/TRBV3-2	TRBJ1-6	-
CASNSGTGNSYNEQFF	TRBD1	TRBV19	TRBJ2-1	-
CASSLGVAGVGDTQYF	TRBD2	TRBV5-1	TRBJ2-3	-
CASSYSTSGGLNPGANVLTF	TRBD2	TRBV6-2/TRBV6-3	TRBJ2-6	-
CSVFTGSGPQHF	-	TRBV29-1	TRBJ1-5	-
CASSSGVDTQYF	-	TRBV7-2	TRBJ2-3	-
CASSDLGLAYEQYF	TRBD2	TRBV6-1	TRBJ2-7	-
CASRTGEGSPLHF	-	TRBV27	TRBJ1-6	-
CASSAKGGRDTGELFF	-	TRBV6-1	TRBJ2-2	-
CASSPRQAIDSGNTIYF	-	TRBV18	TRBJ1-3	-
CASSLGEVETQYF	-	TRBV27	TRBJ2-5	-
CASSIGQLGYTF	-	TRBV19	TRBJ1-2	-
CASSSLGQVGQYF	TRBD1	TRBV6-5	TRBJ2-7	-
CASALAGEETQYF	TRBD2	TRBV5-1	TRBJ2-5	-
CASSSTPQGYYEQYF	-	TRBV7-2	TRBJ2-7	-
CASSKTGTAPQPQHF	-	TRBV21-1	TRBJ1-5	-
CASSLDSNYGYTF	-	TRBV2	TRBJ1-2	-
CATSGGPGYGYTF	-	TRBV24-1	TRBJ1-2	-
CASSQDHGGNQPQHF	-	TRBV3-1/TRBV3-2	TRBJ1-5	-
CASSPGFDYTF	-	TRBV19	TRBJ1-2	-
CASSLNGGSGDTQYF	-	TRBV7-2	TRBJ2-3	-
CASSLTGARDGYTF	-	TRBV7-3	TRBJ1-2	-